This is a list of T cell receptor beta chains from one sample in a study of T cell responses to AZD1222 COVID-19 vaccine. TCRdb's copy holds only in-frame clones and misses some; the assay was immunoSEQ multiplex PCR. The sample has around 120,000 clones; about 90% are singletons. The input for sequencing was peripheral blood, taken on day 0 of AZD1222 vaccination. These receptors all come from an adult in good health. CDR3s include the opening cysteine and the closing phenylalanine or tryptophan. Each record gives: CDR3 DNA, CDR3 protein, D gene, J gene, V gene, clone size. A D gene is named only where the DNA matches it firmly. Clone size appears in some rows only: once, few, many, or a class for an expanded clone.

TGTGCCAGCAGTTTTCAGGGGAAAGATACGCAGTATTTT | CASSFQGKDTQYF | . | TRBJ2-3 | TRBV27 | .
TGTGCCAGCAGCTTAGGGGGGCCAGCCCGTTACGAGCAGTACTTC | CASSLGGPARYEQYF | . | TRBJ2-7 | TRBV7-6 | once
TGTGCCAGCAGTTCCTTCGGTGATGGGTATAGCAATCAGCCCCAGCATTTT | CASSSFGDGYSNQPQHF | . | TRBJ1-5 | TRBV27 | .
TGTGCCAGCAGCCCCCACGGAGGACTTAATGAAAAACTGTTTTTT | CASSPHGGLNEKLFF | . | TRBJ1-4 | TRBV3-1/TRBV3-2 | .
TGTGCCATCGCCGGGGGGGCTGGCTACACCTTC | CAIAGGAGYTF | . | TRBJ1-2 | TRBV10-3 | .
TGTGCCAGCAGCCAACGGGACTCGAACACTGAAGCTTTCTTT | CASSQRDSNTEAFF | . | TRBJ1-1 | TRBV5-4 | .
TGTGCCAGCAGCTTTTGTAACCCCGGGAGGCCTCCTTTGGGGGAGCTGTTTTTT | CASSFCNPGRPPLGELFF | . | TRBJ2-2 | TRBV12-1 | .
TGCGCCAGCAGCTCAACGTACAATGAGCAGTTCTTC | CASSSTYNEQFF | . | TRBJ2-1 | TRBV5-1 | .
TGTGCCAGCAGCTTATCTAGTACAGGCTACGAGCAGTACTTC | CASSLSSTGYEQYF | . | TRBJ2-7 | TRBV7-9 | few
TGTGCCAGTAGTCCCTTAAATGTGGGAGACTATGGCTACACCTTC | CASSPLNVGDYGYTF | . | TRBJ1-2 | TRBV19 | .
TGTGCCAGCAGCCCTACGGACCTTCCTACCTACGAGCAGTACTTC | CASSPTDLPTYEQYF | . | TRBJ2-7 | TRBV11-2 | .
TGTGCCAGCAGCCCCCGTGGACTAGCCGGTCGTGGCTCCTACGAGCAGTACTTC | CASSPRGLAGRGSYEQYF | TRBD2 | TRBJ2-7 | TRBV3-1/TRBV3-2 | .
TGTGCCAGCAGCCCCCGGGGGGACAGGGGGAGCTCCTACGAGCAGTACTTC | CASSPRGDRGSSYEQYF | TRBD1 | TRBJ2-7 | TRBV9 | .
TGTGCCAGCAGCTGGTGGGACAGGAACTATGGCTACACCTTC | CASSWWDRNYGYTF | TRBD1 | TRBJ1-2 | TRBV7-8 | .
TGTGCCAGCAGTTACGGGAGGCAGGGACGCACTGAAGCTTTCTTT | CASSYGRQGRTEAFF | . | TRBJ1-1 | TRBV6-6 | .
TGTGCCAGCTCACCACAGAGGGGGGCGTATGGCTACACCTTC | CASSPQRGAYGYTF | . | TRBJ1-2 | TRBV18 | .
TGTGCCAGCAGCTTAGATCCCAGGGCCTATGGCTACACCTTC | CASSLDPRAYGYTF | . | TRBJ1-2 | TRBV11-2 | .
TGTGCCAGCTCACCCGGGACAGGGAATGTAATGGCTTTCTTT | CASSPGTGNVMAFF | TRBD1 | TRBJ1-1 | TRBV18 | .
TGTGCCAGCAGCTTGGCCGGCTATGGCTACACCTTC | CASSLAGYGYTF | . | TRBJ1-2 | TRBV5-5 | few
TGTGCCAGCAGTGCCCCGGGACAGGGTAATCAGCCCCAGCATTTT | CASSAPGQGNQPQHF | TRBD1 | TRBJ1-5 | TRBV28 | .
TGTGCCTGGAGTTCTGGAAACACCATATATTTT | CAWSSGNTIYF | . | TRBJ1-3 | TRBV30 | .
TGTGCCAGTAGTCGTGGACAGACGTCAACTAATGAAAAACTGTTTTTT | CASSRGQTSTNEKLFF | . | TRBJ1-4 | TRBV19 | .
TGTGCCAGCAGTTATAACACAGGGAACACTGAAGCTTTCTTT | CASSYNTGNTEAFF | . | TRBJ1-1 | TRBV7-8 | .
TGCGCCAGCAGCTCTCCCGGGGGGAAAAATGAAAAACTGTTTTTT | CASSSPGGKNEKLFF | . | TRBJ1-4 | TRBV4-1 | .
TGTGCCAGTCGACTTACGGCTCAAGGGAAAAATGAGCAGTTCTTC | CASRLTAQGKNEQFF | . | TRBJ2-1 | TRBV28 | .
TGTGCCAGCAGTGGTGGCTTAGCCAAAAACATTCAGTACTTC | CASSGGLAKNIQYF | . | TRBJ2-4 | TRBV2 | .
TGTGCCAGTAGTATTTTCCCCAAAGGGGGCTACACCTTC | CASSIFPKGGYTF | . | TRBJ1-2 | TRBV19 | once
TGTGCCAGCAGCTTAGGTGCGTATAGCAATCAGCCCCAGCATTTT | CASSLGAYSNQPQHF | . | TRBJ1-5 | TRBV13 | .
TGTGCCAGCAGCCACGAAGCTGGAGGCTACACCTTC | CASSHEAGGYTF | . | TRBJ1-2 | TRBV7-9 | .
TGTGCCAGCTTGACAGGGGGCTCTGGAAACACCATATATTTT | CASLTGGSGNTIYF | TRBD1 | TRBJ1-3 | TRBV28 | .
TGTGCCAGCAGTTACTCGGGGGTAGGGGGCTACACCTTC | CASSYSGVGGYTF | . | TRBJ1-2 | TRBV6-5 | .
TGTGCCAGCAGCTTAGGATCCGGGAGGGCTGATGAAAAACTGTTTTTT | CASSLGSGRADEKLFF | . | TRBJ1-4 | TRBV7-6 | .
TGTGCCAGCTCGCGGGGCGAAGAGACCCAGTACTTC | CASSRGEETQYF | . | TRBJ2-5 | TRBV18 | .
TGTGCCAGCAGCTTAGGCCAGGGGGACTATGGCTACACCTTC | CASSLGQGDYGYTF | TRBD1 | TRBJ1-2 | TRBV7-2 | .
TGTGCCAGCAGCGCCCCCGGACTAGCGGGAGGAGAGACCCAGTACTTC | CASSAPGLAGGETQYF | TRBD2 | TRBJ2-5 | TRBV9 | .
TGTGCCAGCAGGAAACCCCTCCAAGAGACCCAGTACTTC | CASRKPLQETQYF | . | TRBJ2-5 | TRBV12-3/TRBV12-4 | .
TGTGCCAGCCGGGAAGGTTCGGCAGGGGTCACCGGGGAGCTGTTTTTT | CASREGSAGVTGELFF | . | TRBJ2-2 | TRBV6-1 | .
TGTGCCAGTAGTATGGTAGGGCGGACAGATACGCAGTATTTT | CASSMVGRTDTQYF | . | TRBJ2-3 | TRBV19 | once
TGTGCCAGCAGCGTAGACGCGGGAGGGGAAGAGACCCAGTACTTC | CASSVDAGGEETQYF | TRBD2 | TRBJ2-5 | TRBV9 | .
TGTGCCAGCAGTTTATCCGGAGTACAGTTCAATCAGCCCCAGCATTTT | CASSLSGVQFNQPQHF | . | TRBJ1-5 | TRBV27 | .
TGCAGCGTCGCACAGGGATTAAATCAGCCCCAGCATTTT | CSVAQGLNQPQHF | . | TRBJ1-5 | TRBV29-1 | few
TGCGCCAGCAGCCGGGACGGAGCCTACGAGCAGTACTTC | CASSRDGAYEQYF | . | TRBJ2-7 | TRBV10-1 | .
TGCGCCAGCAGCCTCGATACCTGGCCTACAAATGAAAAACTGTTTTTT | CASSLDTWPTNEKLFF | . | TRBJ1-4 | TRBV4-3 | .
TGTGCCACCAGCCTAGGGGGGCCCGGGCCCTTCTCCTATAATTCACCCCTCCACTTT | CATSLGGPGPFSYNSPLHF | . | TRBJ1-6 | TRBV27 | .
TGTGCCAGCAGCTTTTCCGGTAATTATGGCTACACCTTC | CASSFSGNYGYTF | . | TRBJ1-2 | TRBV7-2 | .
TGTGCCAGCATCGGCAGGAAGAGTCGCAATCAGCCCCAGCATTTT | CASIGRKSRNQPQHF | . | TRBJ1-5 | TRBV28 | .